Below are 19 T cell receptor beta chains sequenced from a single sample in a study of cytomegalovirus exposure and HLA in healthy donors. PCR involved 60 Vbeta and 13 Jbeta primers. The table came from immunoSEQ multiplex PCR; TCRdb's copy has only in-frame clones and leaves some out. Of tens of thousands of clones listed, around 80% are singletons. The sample comprised PBMCs. These receptors originate from a male donor in good health and CMV-seropositive.

The gene calls are TRBV6-5 and TRBJ1-2, with 12 bases matching TRBD1. Trimming took 6 bases from V and 2 from J; bases not matched to a gene: 4. The CDR3 covers 15 residues. The germline V gene encodes CDR1 MNHEY and CDR2 SVGAGI. CDR3 sequence (DNA): TGTGCCAGCAGATGGGGGACAGGGGGCAACTATGGCTACACCTTC. This codes for CASRWGTGGNYGYTF.

V is TRBV29-1 and J is TRBJ1-1; 7 nucleotides match TRBD1. Germline loops: CDR1 SQVTM, CDR2 ANQGSEA. The CDR3 has 14 amino acids. V gave up 7 bases and J gave up 5 bases; unmatched junction bases: 13. The CDR3 loop reads CSANRGRGSTEAFF. The CDR3 bases are TGCAGCGCAAACAGGGGTCGCGGCTCGACTGAAGCTTTCTTT.

This clone was seen once. V gene TRBV23-1 combines with J gene TRBJ2-7; D ambiguous. TRBV23-1 is an ORF; its function is uncertain. The CDR3 has 16 residues. V was cut by 0 bases and J by 0 bases, with 12 bases left in between. The CDR3 DNA is TGCGCCAGCAGTCAATCCGTTTCCACATTCTCCTACGAGCAGTACTTC. The encoded protein is CASSQSVSTFSYEQYF.

This chain joins TRBV6-5 and TRBJ1-2; D may be TRBD1 (6 bases). V was cut by 7 bases and J by 7 bases, with 16 bases left in between. The CDR3 has 13 amino acids. Germline-derived CDR1 and CDR2 are MNHEY and SVGAGI. CDR3 sequence reads: CASTPTGRAGYTF. CDR3 nucleotide sequence: TGTGCCAGCACTCCTACAGGGAGGGCTGGCTACACCTTC.

This chain uses TRBV29-1 with TRBJ2-5; tentatively, D is TRBD1 (5 bases). The tail of the sequence fits TRBJ2-7 better, so the J call may be wrong. CDR3 length: 12 amino acids. CDR1 and CDR2 (germline): SQVTM, ANQGSEA. The CDR3 here is CSVKGSPSEQYF. The CDR3 DNA reads as TGCAGCGTCAAGGGGTCCCCCTCCGAGCAGTACTTC.

This clone was found a few times. This chain connects TRBV9 to TRBJ2-1, with 7 bases aligning to TRBD2. CDR3 length: 15 residues. Germline assignment: CDR1 SGDLS and CDR2 YYNGEE. V lost 4 bases, J lost 5 bases, and 9 bases stayed unmatched. The CDR3 DNA reads TGTGCCAGCAGCCCCCGACTAGCCGGCAACAATGAGCAGTTCTTC. Translation gives CASSPRLAGNNEQFF.

The chain joins TRBV28 to TRBJ2-7; tentative D call: TRBD1 (6 bases). This CDR3 is built from 14 residues. V was trimmed by 6 bases and J by 2 bases, leaving 14 bases between them. Germline assignment: CDR1 MDHEN and CDR2 SYDVKM. The CDR3 spells CASSQTGLAYEQYF. Written as DNA, the CDR3 is TGTGCCAGCAGCCAGACAGGCCTAGCCTACGAGCAGTACTTC.

This clone was seen a few times. V gene TRBV15 combines with J gene TRBJ1-5, with a weak D call TRBD1 (5 bases). Germline V lookup: CDR1 LNHNV, CDR2 YYDKDF (reference sequence). The CDR3 sequence is 16 residues long. V lost 3 bases and J lost 2, with 14 bases in between. Here the CDR3 DNA reads TGTGCCACCAGCAGTGACTCGGGGGTAGGCAATCAGCCCCAGCATTTT. It codes for CATSSDSGVGNQPQHF.

V and J are TRBV6-1 and TRBJ2-7; a possible D gene is TRBD2 (5 bases). The CDR3 loop spans 14 amino acids. CDR1 MNHNS and CDR2 SASEGT come from the germline V gene. Trimming removed 5 bases from V and 3 bases from J, with 14 bases in between. CDR3 in amino acids: CASSTIDGVYEQYF. In DNA form, the CDR3 reads TGTGCCAGCAGTACGATAGACGGGGTCTACGAGCAGTACTTC.

The chain couples TRBV6-6 to TRBJ1-2; D remains ambiguous. The V gene lost 0 bases and the J gene lost 8 bases, with 16 bases spanning the gap. The length of the CDR3 is 15 residues. Germline CDR1 reads MNHNY; CDR2 reads SVGAGI (reference sequence). Here the CDR3 reads CASSYSNAGQYGYTF. The CDR3, as DNA: TGTGCCAGCAGTTACTCGAACGCTGGGCAGTACGGCTACACCTTC.

The chain recombines TRBV5-6 with TRBJ2-1, with D perhaps TRBD2 (6 bases). The germline V gene has CDR1 SGHDT and CDR2 YYEEEE. The V gene lost 4 bases and the J gene lost 10 bases, with 21 bases spanning the gap. This CDR3 spans 15 amino acids. The chain's CDR3 is CASSLLAALRAEQFF. The CDR3 DNA is TGTGCCAGCAGCCTACTAGCAGCGCTCAGAGCGGAGCAGTTCTTC.

This chain links TRBV5-1 with TRBJ1-2, with TRBD1 matching 9 bases. Germline V CDR1 and CDR2: SGHRS, YFSETQ. The J segment lost 2 bases and the V segment lost 0 bases, leaving 2 bases of the junction unmatched. The CDR3 is 15 residues long. CDR3 loop: CASSLGTGENYGYTF. CDR3 nucleotides: TGCGCCAGCAGCTTGGGGACAGGGGAAAACTATGGCTACACCTTC. The whole variable domain, filled in from reference TRBV5-1 and TRBJ1-2, reads KAGVTQTPRYLIKTRGQQVTLSCSPISGHRSVSWYQQTPGQGLQFLFEYFSETQRNKGNFPGRFSGRQFSNSRSEMNVSTLELGDSALYLCASSLGTGENYGYTFGSGTRLTVV.

The genes are TRBV30 and TRBJ2-1; 8 nucleotides line up with TRBD2. The CDR3 runs 13 residues. Trimming took 1 base from V and 7 from J; bases not matched to a gene: 3. Germline-derived CDR1 and CDR2 are GTSNPN and SVGIG (reference sequence). The CDR3, as DNA: TGTGCCTGGAGTGGATTAGCGGGAAATGAGCAGTTCTTC. Protein product: CAWSGLAGNEQFF.

This rearrangement joins TRBV30 to TRBJ1-4; possible D gene TRBD1, 5 bases. Trimming took off 2 bases at V and 5 bases at J, with 12 bases between the two ends. The CDR3 consists of 14 residues. Germline values: CDR1 GTSNPN, CDR2 SVGIG (reference sequence). CDR3 sequence: CAWSRRAQNEKLFF. In DNA, the CDR3 is TGTGCCTGGAGTCGCAGGGCACAGAATGAAAAACTGTTTTTT.

About this clone: The sample carries other DNA sequences with the same CDR3. V gene TRBV5-1 combines with J gene TRBJ2-5; 9 bases are shared with TRBD2. The CDR3 sequence is 15 residues long. In germline, CDR1 is SGHRS, CDR2 YFSETQ. The V segment lost 2 bases and the J segment 4 bases; nucleotides outside the gene matches: 6. The CDR3 is CASSLLAGVRETQYF. Here the CDR3 DNA reads TGCGCCAGCAGCTTATTAGCGGGAGTTCGAGAGACCCAGTACTTC.

V and J are TRBV18 and TRBJ2-7; D gene ambiguous. The CDR3 runs to 12 residues. The V gene's germline CDR1 is KGHSH and CDR2 LQKENI. With 3 bases removed from V and 2 bases from J, the gap between germline ends came to 5 bases. CDR3: CASSPGPYEQYF. The CDR3 bases are TGTGCCAGCTCACCGGGCCCCTACGAGCAGTACTTC. Full variable domain (outside the CDR3, taken from reference TRBV18 and TRBJ2-7): NAGVMQNPRHLVRRRGQEARLRCSPMKGHSHVYWYRQLPEEGLKFMVYLQKENIIDESGMPKERFSAEFPKEGPSILRIQQVVRGDSAAYFCASSPGPYEQYFGPGTRLTVT.

The V gene is TRBV9, the J gene TRBJ1-1; D is undetermined. Trimming pared 4 bases from V and 6 bases from J, leaving 19 bases between. Germline CDR1 SGDLS, CDR2 YYNGEE. There are 15 residues in the CDR3. This CDR3 reads CASSSTPGGQAEAFF. The CDR3 bases are TGTGCCAGCAGCTCAACGCCGGGAGGTCAGGCTGAAGCTTTCTTT.

The CDR3 loop is CASSLPGGGYNEQFF. The CDR3 nucleotides are TGTGCCAGCAGCTTACCGGGGGGTGGTTACAATGAGCAGTTCTTC. The chain employs TRBV7-2 and TRBJ2-1, with 7 bases aligning to TRBD2. V was clipped by 2 bases and J by 4 bases; unmatched bases: 5. Germline-derived CDR1 and CDR2 are SGHTA and FQGNSA. The CDR3 extends over 15 amino acids.

This clone was detected only a few times. In DNA, the CDR3 is TGTGCCTGGACCCCTAGCGGCCAAGAGACCCAGTACTTC. It codes for CAWTPSGQETQYF. V gene TRBV30 combines with J gene TRBJ2-5, with TRBD2 matching over 7 bases. V dropped 4 bases and J dropped 1; count of bases not matched to a gene: 3. The germline V gene encodes CDR1 GTSNPN and CDR2 SVGIG (reference sequence). There are 13 residues in the CDR3.